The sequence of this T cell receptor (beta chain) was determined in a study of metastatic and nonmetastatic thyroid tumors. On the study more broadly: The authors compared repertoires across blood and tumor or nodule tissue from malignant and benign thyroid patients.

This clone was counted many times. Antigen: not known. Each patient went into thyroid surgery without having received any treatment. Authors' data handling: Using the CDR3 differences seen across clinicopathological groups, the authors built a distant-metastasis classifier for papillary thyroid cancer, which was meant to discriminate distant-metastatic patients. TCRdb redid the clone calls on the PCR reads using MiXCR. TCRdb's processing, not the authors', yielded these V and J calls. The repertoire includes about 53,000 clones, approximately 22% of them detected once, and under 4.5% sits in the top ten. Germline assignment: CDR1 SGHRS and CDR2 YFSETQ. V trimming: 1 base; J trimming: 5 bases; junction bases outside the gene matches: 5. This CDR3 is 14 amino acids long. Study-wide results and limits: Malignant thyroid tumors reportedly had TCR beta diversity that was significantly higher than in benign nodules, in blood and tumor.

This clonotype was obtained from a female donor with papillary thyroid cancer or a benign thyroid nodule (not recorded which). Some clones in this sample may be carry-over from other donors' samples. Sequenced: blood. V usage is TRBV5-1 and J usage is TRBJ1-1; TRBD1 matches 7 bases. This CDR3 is CASSLTTGYTEAFF. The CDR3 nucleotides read TGCGCCAGCAGCTTGACGACAGGGTATACTGAAGCTTTCTTT.